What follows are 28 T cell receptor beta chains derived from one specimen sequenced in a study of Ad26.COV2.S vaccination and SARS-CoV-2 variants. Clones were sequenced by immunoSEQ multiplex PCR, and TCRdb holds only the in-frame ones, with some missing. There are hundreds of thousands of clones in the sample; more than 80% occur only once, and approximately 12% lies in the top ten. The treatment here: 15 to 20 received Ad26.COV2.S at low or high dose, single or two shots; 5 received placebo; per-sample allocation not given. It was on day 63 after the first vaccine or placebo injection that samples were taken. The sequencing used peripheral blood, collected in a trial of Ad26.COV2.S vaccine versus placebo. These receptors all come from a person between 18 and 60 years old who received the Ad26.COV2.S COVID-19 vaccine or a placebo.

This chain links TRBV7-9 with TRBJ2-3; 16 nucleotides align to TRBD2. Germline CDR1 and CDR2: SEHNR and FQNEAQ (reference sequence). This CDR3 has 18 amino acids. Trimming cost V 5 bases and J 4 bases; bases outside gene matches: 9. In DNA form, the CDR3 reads TGTGCCAGCAGCCTAGGGACTAGCGGGAGGGCCTTTGCAGATACGCAGTATTTT. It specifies CASSLGTSGRAFADTQYF.

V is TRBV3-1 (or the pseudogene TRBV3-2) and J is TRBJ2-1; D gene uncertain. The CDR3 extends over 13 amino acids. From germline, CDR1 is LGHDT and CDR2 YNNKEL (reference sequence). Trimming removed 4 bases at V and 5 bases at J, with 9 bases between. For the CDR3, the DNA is TGTGCCAGCAGCCTTCATCCCAACAATGAGCAGTTCTTC. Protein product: CASSLHPNNEQFF.

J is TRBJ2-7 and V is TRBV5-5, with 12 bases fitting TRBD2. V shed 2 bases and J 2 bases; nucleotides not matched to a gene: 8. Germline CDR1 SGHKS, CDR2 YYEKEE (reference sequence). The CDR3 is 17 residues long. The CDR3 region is CASSFRLAGDRPYEQYF. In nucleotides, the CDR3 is TGTGCCAGCAGCTTTCGACTAGCGGGAGATAGACCCTACGAGCAGTACTTC.

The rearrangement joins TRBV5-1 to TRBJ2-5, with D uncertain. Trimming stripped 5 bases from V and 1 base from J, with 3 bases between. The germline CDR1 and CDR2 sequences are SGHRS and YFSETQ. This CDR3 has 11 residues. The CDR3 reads CASRAQETQYF. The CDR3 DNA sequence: TGCGCCAGCAGAGCCCAAGAGACCCAGTACTTC.

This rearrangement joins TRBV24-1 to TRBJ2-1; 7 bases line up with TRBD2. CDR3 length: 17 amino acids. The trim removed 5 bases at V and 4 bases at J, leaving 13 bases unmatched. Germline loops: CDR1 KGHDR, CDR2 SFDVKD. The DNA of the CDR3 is TGTGCCACCAGTGCCCCTTTGCGGGAGAGTTCGTACAATGAGCAGTTCTTC. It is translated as CATSAPLRESSYNEQFF.

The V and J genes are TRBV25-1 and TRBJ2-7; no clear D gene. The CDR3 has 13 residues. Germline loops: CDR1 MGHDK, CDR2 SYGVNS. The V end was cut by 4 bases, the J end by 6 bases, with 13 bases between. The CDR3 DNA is TGTGCCAGCAGTGGCCCGGGCCCGCGCGAGCAGTACTTC. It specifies CASSGPGPREQYF.

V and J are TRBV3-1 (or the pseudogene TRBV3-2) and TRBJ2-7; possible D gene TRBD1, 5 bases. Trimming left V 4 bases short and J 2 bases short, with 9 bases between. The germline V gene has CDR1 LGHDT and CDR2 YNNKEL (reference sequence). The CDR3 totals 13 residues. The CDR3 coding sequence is TGTGCCAGCAGCCCCGGACAAACCTACGAGCAGTACTTC. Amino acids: CASSPGQTYEQYF.

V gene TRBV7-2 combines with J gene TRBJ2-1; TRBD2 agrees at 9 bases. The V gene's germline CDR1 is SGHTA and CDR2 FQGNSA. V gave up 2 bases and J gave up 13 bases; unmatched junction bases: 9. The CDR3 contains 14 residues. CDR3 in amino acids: CASSLLAGGWFQFF. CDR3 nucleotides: TGTGCCAGCAGCTTATTGGCGGGAGGGTGGTTCCAGTTCTTC.

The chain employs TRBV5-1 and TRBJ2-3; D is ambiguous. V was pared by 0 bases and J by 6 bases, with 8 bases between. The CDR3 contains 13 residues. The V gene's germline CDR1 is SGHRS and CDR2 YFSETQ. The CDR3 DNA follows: TGCGCCAGCAGCTTGGTGATAAGGGATACGCAGTATTTT. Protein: CASSLVIRDTQYF. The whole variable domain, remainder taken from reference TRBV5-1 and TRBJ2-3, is KAGVTQTPRYLIKTRGQQVTLSCSPISGHRSVSWYQQTPGQGLQFLFEYFSETQRNKGNFPGRFSGRQFSNSRSEMNVSTLELGDSALYLCASSLVIRDTQYFGPGTRLTVL.

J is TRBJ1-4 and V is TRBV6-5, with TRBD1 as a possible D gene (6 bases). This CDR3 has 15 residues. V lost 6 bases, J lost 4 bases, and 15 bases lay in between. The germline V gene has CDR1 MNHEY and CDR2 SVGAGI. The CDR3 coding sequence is TGTGCCAGCAGCCTAGGACAGATTTTTAATGAAAAACTGTTTTTT. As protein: CASSLGQIFNEKLFF.

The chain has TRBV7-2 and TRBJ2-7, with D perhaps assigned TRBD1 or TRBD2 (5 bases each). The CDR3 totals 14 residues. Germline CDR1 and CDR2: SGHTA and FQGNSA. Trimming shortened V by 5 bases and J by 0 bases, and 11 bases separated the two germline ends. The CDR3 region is CASSPGTGSYEQYF. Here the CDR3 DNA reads TGTGCCAGCAGCCCGGGGACGGGCTCCTACGAGCAGTACTTC.

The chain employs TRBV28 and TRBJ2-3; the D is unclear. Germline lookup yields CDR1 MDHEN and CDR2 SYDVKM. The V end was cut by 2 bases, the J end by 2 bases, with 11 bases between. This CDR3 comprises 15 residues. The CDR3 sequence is CASSLTLVNTDTQYF. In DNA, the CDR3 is TGTGCCAGCAGTTTAACCCTGGTGAACACAGATACGCAGTATTTT.

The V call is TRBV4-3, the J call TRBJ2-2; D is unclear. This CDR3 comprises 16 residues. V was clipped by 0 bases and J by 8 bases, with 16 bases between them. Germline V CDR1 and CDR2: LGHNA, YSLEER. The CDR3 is CASSQDFPPVSGELFF. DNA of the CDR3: TGCGCCAGCAGCCAAGATTTCCCCCCGGTATCTGGGGAGCTGTTTTTT.

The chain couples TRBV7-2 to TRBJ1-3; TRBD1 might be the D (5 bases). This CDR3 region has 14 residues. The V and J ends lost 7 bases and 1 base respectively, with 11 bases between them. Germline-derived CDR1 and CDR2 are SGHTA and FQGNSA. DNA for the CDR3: TGTGCCAGCATCCTCGGGGGTTCTGGAAACACCATATATTTT. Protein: CASILGGSGNTIYF. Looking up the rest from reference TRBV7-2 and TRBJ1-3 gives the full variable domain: GAGVSQSPSNKVTEKGKDVELRCDPISGHTALYWYRQSLGQGLEFLIYFQGNSAPDKSGLPSDRFSAERTGGSVSTLTIQRTQQEDSAVYLCASILGGSGNTIYFGEGSWLTVV.

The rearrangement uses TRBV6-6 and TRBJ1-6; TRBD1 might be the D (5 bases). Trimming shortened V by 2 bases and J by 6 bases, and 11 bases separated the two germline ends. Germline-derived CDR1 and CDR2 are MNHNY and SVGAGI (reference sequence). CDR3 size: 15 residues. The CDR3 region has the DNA TGTGCCAGCAGTTACGCTCCGGGACCTAATTCACCCCTCCACTTT. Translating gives CASSYAPGPNSPLHF.

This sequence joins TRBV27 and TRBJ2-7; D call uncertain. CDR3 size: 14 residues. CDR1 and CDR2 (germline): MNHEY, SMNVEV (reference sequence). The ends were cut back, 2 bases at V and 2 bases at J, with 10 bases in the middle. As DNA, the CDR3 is TGTGCCAGCAGTTTAGTTGGAACTACCTACGAGCAGTACTTC. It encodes CASSLVGTTYEQYF.

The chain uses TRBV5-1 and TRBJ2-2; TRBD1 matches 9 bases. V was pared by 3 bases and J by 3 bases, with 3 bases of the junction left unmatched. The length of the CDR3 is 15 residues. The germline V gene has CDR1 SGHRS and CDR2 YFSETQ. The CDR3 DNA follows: TGCGCCAGCAGCTCGGACAGGGGTGACACCGGGGAGCTGTTTTTT. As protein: CASSSDRGDTGELFF.

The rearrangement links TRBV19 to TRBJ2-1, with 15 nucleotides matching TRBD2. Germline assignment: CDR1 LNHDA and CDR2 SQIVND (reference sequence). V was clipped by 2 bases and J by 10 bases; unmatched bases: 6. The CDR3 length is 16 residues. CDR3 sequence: CASSIMGTSGRLEQFF. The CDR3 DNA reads TGTGCCAGTAGTATAATGGGGACTAGCGGGAGGCTAGAGCAGTTCTTC.

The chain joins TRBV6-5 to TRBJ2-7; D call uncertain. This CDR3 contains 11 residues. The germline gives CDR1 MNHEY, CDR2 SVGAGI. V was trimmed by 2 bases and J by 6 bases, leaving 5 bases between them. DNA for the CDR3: TGTGCCAGCAGTTACAAGGCCGAGCAGTACTTC. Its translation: CASSYKAEQYF.

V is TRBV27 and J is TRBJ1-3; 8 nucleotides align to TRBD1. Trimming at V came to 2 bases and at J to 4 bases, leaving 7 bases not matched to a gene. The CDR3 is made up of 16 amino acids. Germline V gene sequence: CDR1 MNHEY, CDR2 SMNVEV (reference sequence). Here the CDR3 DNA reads TGTGCCAGCAGTTTACGCCCAGGGGGCTTCGGAAACACCATATATTTT. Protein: CASSLRPGGFGNTIYF.

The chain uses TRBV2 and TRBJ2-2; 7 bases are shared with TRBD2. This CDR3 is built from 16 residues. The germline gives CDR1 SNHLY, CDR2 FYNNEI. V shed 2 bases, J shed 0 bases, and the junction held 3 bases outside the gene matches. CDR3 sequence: CASSELLAANTGELFF. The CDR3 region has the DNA TGTGCCAGCAGTGAACTTCTAGCGGCGAACACCGGGGAGCTGTTTTTT.

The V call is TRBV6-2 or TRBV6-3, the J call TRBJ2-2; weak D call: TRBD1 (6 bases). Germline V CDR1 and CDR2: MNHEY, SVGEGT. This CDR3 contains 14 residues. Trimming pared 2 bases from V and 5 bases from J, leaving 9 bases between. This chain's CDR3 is CASSYDRPTGELFF. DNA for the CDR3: TGTGCCAGCAGTTACGACAGGCCGACCGGGGAGCTGTTTTTT.

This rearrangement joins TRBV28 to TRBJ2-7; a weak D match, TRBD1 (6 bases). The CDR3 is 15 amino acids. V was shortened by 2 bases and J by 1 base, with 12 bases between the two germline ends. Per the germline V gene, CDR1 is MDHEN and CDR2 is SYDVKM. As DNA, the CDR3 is TGTGCCAGCAGTTTAGGGGACACGCGGTCCTACGAGCAGTACTTC. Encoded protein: CASSLGDTRSYEQYF.

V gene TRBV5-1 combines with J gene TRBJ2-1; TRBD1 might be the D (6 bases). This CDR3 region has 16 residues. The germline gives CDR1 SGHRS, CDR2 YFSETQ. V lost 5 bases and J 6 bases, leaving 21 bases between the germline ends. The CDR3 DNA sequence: TGCGCCAGCAGAAACCCCCTAGGGGGAGTCGGCAATGAGCAGTTCTTC. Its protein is CASRNPLGGVGNEQFF.

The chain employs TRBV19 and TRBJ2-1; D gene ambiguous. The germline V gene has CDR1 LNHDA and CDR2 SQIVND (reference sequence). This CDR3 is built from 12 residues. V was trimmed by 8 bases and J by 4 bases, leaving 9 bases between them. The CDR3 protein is CASRDLYNEQFF. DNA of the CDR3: TGTGCCAGTCGAGACTTGTACAATGAGCAGTTCTTC.

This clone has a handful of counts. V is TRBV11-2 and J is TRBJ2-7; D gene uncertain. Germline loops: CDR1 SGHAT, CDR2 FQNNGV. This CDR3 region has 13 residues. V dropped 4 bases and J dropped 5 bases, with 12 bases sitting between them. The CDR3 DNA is TGTGCCAGCAGCTCCTCCCCGTCGAACGAGCAGTACTTC. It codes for CASSSSPSNEQYF.

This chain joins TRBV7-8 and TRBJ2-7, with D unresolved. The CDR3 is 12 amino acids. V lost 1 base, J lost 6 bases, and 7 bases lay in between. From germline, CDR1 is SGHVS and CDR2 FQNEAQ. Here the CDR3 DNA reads TGTGCCAGCAGCTTAGGGGCTTTCGAGCAGTACTTC. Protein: CASSLGAFEQYF.

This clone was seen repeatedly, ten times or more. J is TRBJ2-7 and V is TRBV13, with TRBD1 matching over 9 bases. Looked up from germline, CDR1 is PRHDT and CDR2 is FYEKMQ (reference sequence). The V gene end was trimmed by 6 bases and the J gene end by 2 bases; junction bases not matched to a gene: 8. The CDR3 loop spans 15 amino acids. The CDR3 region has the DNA TGTGCCAGCAGAACGGGGGGACAGGGTCCCTACGAGCAGTACTTC. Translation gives CASRTGGQGPYEQYF.